A selection of T cell receptor beta chains follows, all from one sample in a study of control samples from healthy donors and cancer patients. This table comes from immunoSEQ multiplex PCR, and its TCRdb copy is limited to in-frame clones, with some not included. The sample holds 150,000 to 200,000 clones, approximately 92% seen once. Sequencing input: blood. Receptor source: a man between 18 and 29 years old in good health. CDR3s include the opening cysteine and the closing phenylalanine or tryptophan. D genes are given only for firm matches. Size is omitted from some rows. Given values are once, few, many or a class for expanded clones.

d_gene: NA; v_gene: TRBV14; j_gene: TRBJ2-6; abundance: NA; CDR3nt: TGTGCCAGCAGCCAATGGGGAACTGGGGCCAACGTCCTGACTTTC; CDR3aa: CASSQWGTGANVLTF
d_gene: NA; v_gene: TRBV19; j_gene: TRBJ1-1; abundance: NA; CDR3nt: TGTGCCAGTACCCAGACAGGTGAAGCTTTCTTT; CDR3aa: CASTQTGEAFF
d_gene: TRBD2; v_gene: TRBV19; j_gene: TRBJ2-3; abundance: NA; CDR3nt: TGTGCCAGTAGTAGGGGGACTAGCGGGGAAACAGATACGCAGTATTTT; CDR3aa: CASSRGTSGETDTQYF
d_gene: NA; v_gene: TRBV10-2; j_gene: TRBJ2-3; abundance: NA; CDR3nt: TGCGCCAGCAGTCAACCCGGGACCACAGATACGCAGTATTTT; CDR3aa: CASSQPGTTDTQYF
d_gene: NA; v_gene: TRBV18; j_gene: TRBJ2-1; abundance: NA; CDR3nt: TGTGCCAGCTCACCCAACCAGGGTACTGAGCAGTTCTTC; CDR3aa: CASSPNQGTEQFF
d_gene: TRBD1; v_gene: TRBV2; j_gene: TRBJ2-4; abundance: NA; CDR3nt: TGTGCCAGCAGTTTAGGGACAGGGAAAAACATTCAGTACTTC; CDR3aa: CASSLGTGKNIQYF
d_gene: NA; v_gene: TRBV7-8; j_gene: TRBJ1-4; abundance: once; CDR3nt: TGTGCCAGCAGCCCATACAGGGTCCGTAAGGAAAAACTGTTTTTT; CDR3aa: CASSPYRVRKEKLFF
d_gene: NA; v_gene: TRBV5-6; j_gene: TRBJ1-1; abundance: NA; CDR3nt: TGTGCCAGCCGCCCCGGGGGGGAGAACACTGAAGCTTTCTTT; CDR3aa: CASRPGGENTEAFF
d_gene: TRBD2; v_gene: TRBV19; j_gene: TRBJ2-3; abundance: NA; CDR3nt: TGTGCCAGTACCCGAGAACTAGCGCTGGGGGATACGCAGTATTTT; CDR3aa: CASTRELALGDTQYF
d_gene: TRBD1; v_gene: TRBV14; j_gene: TRBJ2-7; abundance: large; CDR3nt: TGTGCCAGCAGCCTCGACAGGGTCGAGCAGTACTTC; CDR3aa: CASSLDRVEQYF
d_gene: NA; v_gene: TRBV5-4; j_gene: TRBJ1-6; abundance: NA; CDR3nt: TGTGCCAGCAGCGATTCGGATCCAGGGGATTCACCCCTCCACTTT; CDR3aa: CASSDSDPGDSPLHF
d_gene: NA; v_gene: TRBV4-1; j_gene: TRBJ2-7; abundance: NA; CDR3nt: TGCGCCAGCAGCCAAGACCGGTCGGGAGAAGGGGGCCCCTACGAGCAGTACTTC; CDR3aa: CASSQDRSGEGGPYEQYF
d_gene: TRBD1; v_gene: TRBV7-2; j_gene: TRBJ1-2; abundance: NA; CDR3nt: TGTGCCAGCAGGCGCCCCCGGGACAGCTATGGCTACACCTTC; CDR3aa: CASRRPRDSYGYTF
d_gene: NA; v_gene: TRBV7-9; j_gene: TRBJ2-1; abundance: NA; CDR3nt: TGTGCCAGCAGTTATAAGGGCCTTAATGAGCAGTTCTTC; CDR3aa: CASSYKGLNEQFF